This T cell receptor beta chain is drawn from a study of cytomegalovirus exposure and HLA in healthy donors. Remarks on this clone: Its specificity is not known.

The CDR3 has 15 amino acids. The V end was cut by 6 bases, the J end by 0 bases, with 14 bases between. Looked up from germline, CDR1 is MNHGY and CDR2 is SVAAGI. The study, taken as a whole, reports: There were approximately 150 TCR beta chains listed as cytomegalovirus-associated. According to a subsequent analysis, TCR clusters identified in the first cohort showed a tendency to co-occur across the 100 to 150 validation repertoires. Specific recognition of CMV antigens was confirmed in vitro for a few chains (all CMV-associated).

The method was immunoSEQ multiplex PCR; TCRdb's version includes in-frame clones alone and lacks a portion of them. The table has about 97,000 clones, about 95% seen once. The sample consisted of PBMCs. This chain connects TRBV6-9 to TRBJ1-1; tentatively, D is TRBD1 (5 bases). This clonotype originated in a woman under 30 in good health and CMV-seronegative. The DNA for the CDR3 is TGTGCCAGCAGGGTCCCCCAGGGCATGAACACTGAAGCTTTCTTT. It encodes CASRVPQGMNTEAFF.